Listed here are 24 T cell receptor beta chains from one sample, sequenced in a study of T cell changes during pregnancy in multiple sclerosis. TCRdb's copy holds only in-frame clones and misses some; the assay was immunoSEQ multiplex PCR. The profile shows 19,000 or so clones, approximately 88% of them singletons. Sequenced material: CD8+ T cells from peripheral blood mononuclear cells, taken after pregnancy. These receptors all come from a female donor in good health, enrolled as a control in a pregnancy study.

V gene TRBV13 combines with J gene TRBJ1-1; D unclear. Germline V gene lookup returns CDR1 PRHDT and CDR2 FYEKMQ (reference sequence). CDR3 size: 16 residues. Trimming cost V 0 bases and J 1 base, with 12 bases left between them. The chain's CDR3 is CASSLGMTGGNTEAFF. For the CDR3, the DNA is TGTGCCAGCAGCTTAGGGATGACCGGAGGGAACACTGAAGCTTTCTTT.

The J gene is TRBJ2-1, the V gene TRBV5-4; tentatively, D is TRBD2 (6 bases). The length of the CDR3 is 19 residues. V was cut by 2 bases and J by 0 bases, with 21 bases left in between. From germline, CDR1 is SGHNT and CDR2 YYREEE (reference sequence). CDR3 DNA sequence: TGTGCCAGCAGCTTATCCCCTGGGCGGGGCGCTAGCTCCTACAATGAGCAGTTCTTC. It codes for CASSLSPGRGASSYNEQFF. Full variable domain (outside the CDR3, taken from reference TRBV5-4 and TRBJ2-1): ETGVTQSPTHLIKTRGQQVTLRCSSQSGHNTVSWYQQALGQGPQFIFQYYREEENGRGNFPPRFSGLQFPNYSSELNVNALELDDSALYLCASSLSPGRGASSYNEQFFGPGTRLTVL.

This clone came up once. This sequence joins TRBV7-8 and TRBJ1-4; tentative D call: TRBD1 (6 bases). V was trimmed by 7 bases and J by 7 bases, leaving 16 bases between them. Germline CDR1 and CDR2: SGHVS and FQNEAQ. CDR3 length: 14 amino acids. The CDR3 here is CASTPGGAGEKLFF. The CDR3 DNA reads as TGTGCCAGCACCCCCGGGGGGGCCGGTGAAAAACTGTTTTTT.

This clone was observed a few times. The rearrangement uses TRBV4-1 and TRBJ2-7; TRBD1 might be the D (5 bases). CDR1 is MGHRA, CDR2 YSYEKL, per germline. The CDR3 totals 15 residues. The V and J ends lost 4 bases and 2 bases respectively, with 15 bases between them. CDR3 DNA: TGCGCCAGCAGCCCGTCGAAAGGGGTCCCCTACGAGCAGTACTTC. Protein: CASSPSKGVPYEQYF.

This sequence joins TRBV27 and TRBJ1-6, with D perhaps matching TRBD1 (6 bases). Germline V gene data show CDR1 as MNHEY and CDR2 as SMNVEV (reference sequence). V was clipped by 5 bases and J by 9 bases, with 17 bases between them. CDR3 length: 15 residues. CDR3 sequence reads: CASSIQGGEFSPLHF. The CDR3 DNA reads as TGTGCCAGCAGTATACAGGGTGGAGAGTTTTCACCCCTCCACTTT.

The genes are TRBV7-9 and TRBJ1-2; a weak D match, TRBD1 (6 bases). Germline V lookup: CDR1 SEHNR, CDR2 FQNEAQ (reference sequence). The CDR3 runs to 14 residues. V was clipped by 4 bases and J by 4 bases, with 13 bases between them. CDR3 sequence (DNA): TGTGCCAGCAGCTCCGGACAGAGGGGCTATGGCTACACCTTC. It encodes CASSSGQRGYGYTF.

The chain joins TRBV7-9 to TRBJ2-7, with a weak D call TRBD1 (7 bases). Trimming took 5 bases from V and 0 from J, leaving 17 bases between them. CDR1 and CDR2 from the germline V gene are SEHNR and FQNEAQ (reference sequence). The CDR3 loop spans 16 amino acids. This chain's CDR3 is CASSPEGQRSSYEQYF. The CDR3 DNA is TGTGCCAGCAGCCCGGAGGGACAGCGATCCTCCTACGAGCAGTACTTC.

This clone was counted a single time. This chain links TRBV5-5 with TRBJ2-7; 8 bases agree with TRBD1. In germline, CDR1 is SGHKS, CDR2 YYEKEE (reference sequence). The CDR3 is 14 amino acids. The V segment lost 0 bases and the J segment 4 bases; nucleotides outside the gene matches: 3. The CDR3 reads CASSLAQGAYEQYF. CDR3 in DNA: TGTGCCAGCAGCTTGGCGCAGGGGGCTTACGAGCAGTACTTC.

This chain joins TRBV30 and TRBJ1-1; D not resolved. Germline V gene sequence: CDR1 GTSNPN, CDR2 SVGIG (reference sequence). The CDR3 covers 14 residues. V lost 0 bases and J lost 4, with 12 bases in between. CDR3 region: CAWSVLGVGTEAFF. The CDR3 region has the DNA TGTGCCTGGAGTGTACTCGGGGTTGGCACTGAAGCTTTCTTT.

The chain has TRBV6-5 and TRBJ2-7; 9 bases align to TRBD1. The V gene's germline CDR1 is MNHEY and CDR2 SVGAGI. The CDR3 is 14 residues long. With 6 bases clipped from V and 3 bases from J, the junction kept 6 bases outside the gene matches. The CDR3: CASSGQGSNYEQYF. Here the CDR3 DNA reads TGTGCCAGCAGCGGACAGGGGTCGAACTACGAGCAGTACTTC.

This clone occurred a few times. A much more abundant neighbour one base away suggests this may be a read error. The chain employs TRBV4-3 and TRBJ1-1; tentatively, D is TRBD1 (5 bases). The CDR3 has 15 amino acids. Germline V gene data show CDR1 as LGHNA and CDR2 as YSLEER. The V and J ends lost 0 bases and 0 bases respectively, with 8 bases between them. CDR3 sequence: CASSQETAMNTEAFF. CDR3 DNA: TGCGCCAGCAGCCAAGAGACAGCCATGAACACTGAAGCTTTCTTT.

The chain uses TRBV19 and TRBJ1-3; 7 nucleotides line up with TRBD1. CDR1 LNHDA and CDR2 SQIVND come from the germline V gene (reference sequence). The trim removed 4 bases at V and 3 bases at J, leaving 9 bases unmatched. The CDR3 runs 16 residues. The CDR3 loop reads CASSSYRGRDGNTIYF. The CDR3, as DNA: TGTGCCAGTAGTAGCTACAGGGGAAGAGATGGAAACACCATATATTTT.

The CDR3 reads CASSSRDTIYEQYF. In DNA form, the CDR3 reads TGTGCCAGCTCATCCCGGGACACTATCTACGAGCAGTACTTC. The chain is built from TRBV18 and TRBJ2-7, with a tentative D call TRBD1 (6 bases). The CDR3 length is 14 residues. CDR1 is KGHSH, CDR2 LQKENI, per germline. V was cut by 5 bases and J by 3 bases, with 14 bases left in between.

This CDR3 reads CASSLRILNTEAFF. For the CDR3, the DNA is TGTGCCAGCAGCCTCAGGATATTGAACACTGAAGCTTTCTTT. The chain combines TRBV6-5 with TRBJ1-1; D call uncertain. The length of the CDR3 is 14 residues. The germline V gene has CDR1 MNHEY and CDR2 SVGAGI. V lost 6 bases, J lost 0 bases, and 11 bases lay in between.

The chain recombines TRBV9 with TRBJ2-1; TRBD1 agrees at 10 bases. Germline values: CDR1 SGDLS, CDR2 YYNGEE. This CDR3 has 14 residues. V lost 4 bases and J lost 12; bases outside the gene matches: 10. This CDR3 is CASSSRDRGYGQFF. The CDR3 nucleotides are TGTGCCAGCAGCTCCCGGGACAGGGGATATGGGCAGTTCTTC.

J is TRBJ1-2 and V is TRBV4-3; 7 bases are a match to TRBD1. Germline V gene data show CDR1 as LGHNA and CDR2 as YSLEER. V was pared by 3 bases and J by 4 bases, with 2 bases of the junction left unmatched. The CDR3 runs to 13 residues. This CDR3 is CASSQKGAYGYTF. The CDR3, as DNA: TGCGCCAGCAGCCAGAAGGGGGCCTATGGCTACACCTTC.

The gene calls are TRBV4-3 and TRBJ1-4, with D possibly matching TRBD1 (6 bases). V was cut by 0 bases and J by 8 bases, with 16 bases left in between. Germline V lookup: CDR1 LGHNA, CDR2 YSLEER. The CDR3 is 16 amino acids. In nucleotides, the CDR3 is TGCGCCAGCAGCCAAGAGAAGGGGCAGGGGTGGGAAAAACTGTTTTTT. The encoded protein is CASSQEKGQGWEKLFF.

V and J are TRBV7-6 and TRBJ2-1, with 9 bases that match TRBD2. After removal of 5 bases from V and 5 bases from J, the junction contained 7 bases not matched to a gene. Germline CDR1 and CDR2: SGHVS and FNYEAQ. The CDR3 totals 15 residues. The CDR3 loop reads CASSRASGENNEQFF. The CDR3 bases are TGTGCCAGCAGCCGGGCTAGCGGGGAGAACAATGAGCAGTTCTTC.

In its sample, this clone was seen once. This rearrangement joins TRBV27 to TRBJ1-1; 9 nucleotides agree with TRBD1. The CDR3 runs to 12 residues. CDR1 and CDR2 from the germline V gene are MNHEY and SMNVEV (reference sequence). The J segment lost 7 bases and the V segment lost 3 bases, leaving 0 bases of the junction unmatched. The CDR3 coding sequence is TGTGCCAGCAGTTTGGGACAGGGTGAAGCTTTCTTT. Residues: CASSLGQGEAFF.

In DNA, the CDR3 is TGCGCCAGCAGCCCCGGGACAGGGGATTACGAGCAGTACTTC. Translated, it gives CASSPGTGDYEQYF. This chain uses TRBV4-1 with TRBJ2-7, with 10 positions matching TRBD1. The CDR3 is 14 residues long. Germline-derived CDR1 and CDR2 are MGHRA and YSYEKL. J lost 4 bases, V lost 4 bases, and 4 bases had no gene match.

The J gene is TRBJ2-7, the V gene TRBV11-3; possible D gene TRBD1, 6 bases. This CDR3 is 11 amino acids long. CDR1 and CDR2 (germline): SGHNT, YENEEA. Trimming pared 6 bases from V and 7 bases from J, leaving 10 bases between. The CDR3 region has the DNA TGTGCCAGCAGGTCAACAGGGGAGCAGTACTTC. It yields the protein CASRSTGEQYF.

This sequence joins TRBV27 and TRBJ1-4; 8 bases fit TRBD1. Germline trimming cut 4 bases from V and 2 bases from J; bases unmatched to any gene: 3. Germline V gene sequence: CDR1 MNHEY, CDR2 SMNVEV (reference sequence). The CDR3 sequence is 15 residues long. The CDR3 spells CASSSNRGTNEKLFF. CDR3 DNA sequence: TGTGCCAGCAGTTCTAACAGGGGGACTAATGAAAAACTGTTTTTT.

CDR3 residues: CASSLVFATNEKLFF. DNA for the CDR3: TGTGCCAGCAGCTTGGTTTTCGCAACTAATGAAAAACTGTTTTTT. The chain couples TRBV5-6 to TRBJ1-4; D gene uncertain. CDR1 and CDR2 (germline): SGHDT, YYEEEE. This CDR3 is 15 amino acids long. Trimming removed 0 bases from V and 0 bases from J, with 6 bases in between. The full variable domain, completed using reference TRBV5-6 and TRBJ1-4, is DAGVTQSPTHLIKTRGQQVTLRCSPKSGHDTVSWYQQALGQGPQFIFQYYEEEERQRGNFPDRFSGHQFPNYSSELNVNALLLGDSALYLCASSLVFATNEKLFFGSGTQLSVL.

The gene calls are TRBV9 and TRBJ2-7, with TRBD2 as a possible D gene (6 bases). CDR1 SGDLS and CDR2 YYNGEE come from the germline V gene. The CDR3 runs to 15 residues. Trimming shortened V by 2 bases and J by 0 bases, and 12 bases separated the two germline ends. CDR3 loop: CASSVGGSSSYEQYF. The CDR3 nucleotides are TGTGCCAGCAGCGTTGGGGGGTCGAGCTCCTACGAGCAGTACTTC.